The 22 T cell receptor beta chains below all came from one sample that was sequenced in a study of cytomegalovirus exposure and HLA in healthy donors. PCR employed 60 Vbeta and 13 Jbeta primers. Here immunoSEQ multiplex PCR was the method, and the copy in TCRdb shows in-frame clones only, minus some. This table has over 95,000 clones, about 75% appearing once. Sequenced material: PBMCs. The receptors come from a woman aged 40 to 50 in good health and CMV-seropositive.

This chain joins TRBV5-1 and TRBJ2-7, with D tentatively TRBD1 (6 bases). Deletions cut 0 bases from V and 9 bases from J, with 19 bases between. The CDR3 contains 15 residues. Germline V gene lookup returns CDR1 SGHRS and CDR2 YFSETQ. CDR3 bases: TGCGCCAGCAGCTTGGAAGGGACAAGGTCGTGGGGGCAGTACTTC. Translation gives CASSLEGTRSWGQYF.

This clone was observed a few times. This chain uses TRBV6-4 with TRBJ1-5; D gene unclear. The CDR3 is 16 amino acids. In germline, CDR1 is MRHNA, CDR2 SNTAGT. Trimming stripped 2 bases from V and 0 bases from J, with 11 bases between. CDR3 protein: CASSDPIPGSNQPQHF. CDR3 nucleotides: TGTGCCAGCAGTGACCCGATACCAGGTAGCAATCAGCCCCAGCATTTT.

The CDR3 nucleotides read TGCAGCGTCCGCGGACAGGCGCACCTCTCCTACGAGCAGTACTTC. Amino acids: CSVRGQAHLSYEQYF. The chain carries TRBV29-1 and TRBJ2-7, with 7 bases fitting TRBD1. This CDR3 is 15 amino acids long. Germline V gene lookup returns CDR1 SQVTM and CDR2 ANQGSEA. The V gene end was trimmed by 6 bases and the J gene end by 0 bases; junction bases not matched to a gene: 11.

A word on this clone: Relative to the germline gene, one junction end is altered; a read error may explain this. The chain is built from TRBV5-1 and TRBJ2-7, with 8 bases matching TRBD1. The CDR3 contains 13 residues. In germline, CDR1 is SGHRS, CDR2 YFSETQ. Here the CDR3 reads CASSAGTGSSWEF. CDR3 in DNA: TGCGCCAGCTCGGCGGGGACAGGTTCATCATGGGAATTC.

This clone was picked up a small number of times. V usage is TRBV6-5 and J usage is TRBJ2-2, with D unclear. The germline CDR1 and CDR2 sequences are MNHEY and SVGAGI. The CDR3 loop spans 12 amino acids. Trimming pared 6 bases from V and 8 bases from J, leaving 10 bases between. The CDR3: CASRPSVGELFF. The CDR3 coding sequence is TGTGCCAGCAGACCCTCAGTGGGGGAGCTGTTTTTT.

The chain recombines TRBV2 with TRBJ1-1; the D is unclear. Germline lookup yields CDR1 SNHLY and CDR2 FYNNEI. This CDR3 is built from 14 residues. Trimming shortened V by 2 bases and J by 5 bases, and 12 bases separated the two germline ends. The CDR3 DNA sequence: TGTGCCAGCAGTGAAAGACTACAGTATACTGAAGCTTTCTTT. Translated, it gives CASSERLQYTEAFF.

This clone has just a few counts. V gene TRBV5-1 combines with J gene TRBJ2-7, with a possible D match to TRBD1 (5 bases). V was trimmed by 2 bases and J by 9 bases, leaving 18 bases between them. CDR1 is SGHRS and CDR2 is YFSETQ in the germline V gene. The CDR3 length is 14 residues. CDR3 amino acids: CASSFRTGSEGQYF. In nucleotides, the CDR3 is TGCGCCAGCAGCTTTAGAACAGGAAGCGAAGGGCAGTACTTC.

CDR3 sequence reads: CASSELEENGYTF. In nucleotides, the CDR3 is TGTGCCAGCAGTGAATTAGAGGAGAATGGCTACACCTTC. The chain joins TRBV2 to TRBJ1-2, with D uncertain. The CDR3 consists of 13 residues. CDR1 is SNHLY, CDR2 FYNNEI, per germline. Trimming left V 2 bases short and J 6 bases short, with 10 bases between.

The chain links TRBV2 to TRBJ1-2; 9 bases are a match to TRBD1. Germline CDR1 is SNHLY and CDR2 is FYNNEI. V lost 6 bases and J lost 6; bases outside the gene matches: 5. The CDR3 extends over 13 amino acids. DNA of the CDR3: TGTGCCAGCAGAAGCGGGACAGGGAATGGCTACACCTTC. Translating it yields CASRSGTGNGYTF.

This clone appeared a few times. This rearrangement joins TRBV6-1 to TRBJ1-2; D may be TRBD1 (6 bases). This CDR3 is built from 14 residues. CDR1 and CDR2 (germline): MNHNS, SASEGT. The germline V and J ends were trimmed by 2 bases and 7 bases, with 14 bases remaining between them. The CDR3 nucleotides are TGTGCCAGCAGTGAATCGGGGGGCAAGGGTGGCTACACCTTC. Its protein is CASSESGGKGGYTF.

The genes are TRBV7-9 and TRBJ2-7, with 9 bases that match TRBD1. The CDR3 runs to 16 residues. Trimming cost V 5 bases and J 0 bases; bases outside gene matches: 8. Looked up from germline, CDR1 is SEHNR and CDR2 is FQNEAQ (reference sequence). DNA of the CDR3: TGTGCCAGCAGCCCAGACGGACAGGGGTCCTCCTACGAGCAGTACTTC. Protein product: CASSPDGQGSSYEQYF.

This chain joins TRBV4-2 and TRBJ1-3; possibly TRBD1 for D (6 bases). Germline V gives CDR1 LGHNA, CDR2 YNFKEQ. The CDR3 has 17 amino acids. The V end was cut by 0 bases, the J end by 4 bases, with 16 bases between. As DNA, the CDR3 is TGTGCCAGCAGCCAAGATTGGGCAGGGGAGGGAGGAAACACCATATATTTT. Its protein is CASSQDWAGEGGNTIYF.

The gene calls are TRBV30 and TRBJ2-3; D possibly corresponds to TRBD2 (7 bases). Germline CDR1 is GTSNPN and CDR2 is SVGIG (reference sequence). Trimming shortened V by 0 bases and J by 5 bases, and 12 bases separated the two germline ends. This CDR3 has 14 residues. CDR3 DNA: TGTGCCTGGAGTGTAGGGGGGGTGGGAGATACGCAGTATTTT. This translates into CAWSVGGVGDTQYF.

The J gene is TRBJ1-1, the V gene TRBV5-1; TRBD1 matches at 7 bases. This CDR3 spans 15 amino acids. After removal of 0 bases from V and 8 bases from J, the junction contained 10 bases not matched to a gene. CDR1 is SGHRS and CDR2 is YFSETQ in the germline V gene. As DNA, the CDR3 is TGCGCCAGCAGCTTGGAAGCAGGGGGGAGATCCGAAGCTTTCTTT. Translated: CASSLEAGGRSEAFF. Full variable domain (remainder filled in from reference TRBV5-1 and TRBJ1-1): KAGVTQTPRYLIKTRGQQVTLSCSPISGHRSVSWYQQTPGQGLQFLFEYFSETQRNKGNFPGRFSGRQFSNSRSEMNVSTLELGDSALYLCASSLEAGGRSEAFFGQGTRLTVV.

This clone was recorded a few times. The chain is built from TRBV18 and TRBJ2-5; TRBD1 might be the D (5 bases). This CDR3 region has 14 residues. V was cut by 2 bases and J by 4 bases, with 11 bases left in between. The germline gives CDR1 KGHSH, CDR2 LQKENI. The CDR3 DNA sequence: TGTGCCAGCTCACCAGAAGCAGGGCGAGAGACCCAGTACTTC. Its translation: CASSPEAGRETQYF.

The CDR3 nucleotides read TGTGCCAGCCACGCCAGGGGGCCCACAGATACGCAGTATTTT. It is translated as CASHARGPTDTQYF. The chain links TRBV2 to TRBJ2-3, with 8 bases lining up with TRBD1. V shed 8 bases and J 2 bases; nucleotides not matched to a gene: 6. There are 14 residues in the CDR3. Germline V gene sequence: CDR1 SNHLY, CDR2 FYNNEI.

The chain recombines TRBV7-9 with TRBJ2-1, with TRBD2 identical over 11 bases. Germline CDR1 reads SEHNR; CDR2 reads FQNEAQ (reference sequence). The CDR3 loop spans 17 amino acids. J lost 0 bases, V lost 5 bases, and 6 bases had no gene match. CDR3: CASSQTSGGISYNEQFF. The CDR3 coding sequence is TGTGCCAGCAGCCAAACTAGCGGGGGAATCTCCTACAATGAGCAGTTCTTC. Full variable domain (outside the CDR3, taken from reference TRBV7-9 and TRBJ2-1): DTGVSQNPRHKITKRGQNVTFRCDPISEHNRLYWYRQTLGQGPEFLTYFQNEAQLEKSRLLSDRFSAERPKGSFSTLEIQRTEQGDSAMYLCASSQTSGGISYNEQFFGPGTRLTVL.

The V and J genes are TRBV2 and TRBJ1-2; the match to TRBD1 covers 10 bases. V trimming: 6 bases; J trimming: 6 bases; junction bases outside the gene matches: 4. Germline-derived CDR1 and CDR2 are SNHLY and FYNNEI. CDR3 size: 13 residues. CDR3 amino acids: CASRGTGDDGYTF. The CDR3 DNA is TGTGCCAGCAGGGGGACAGGGGATGATGGCTACACCTTC.

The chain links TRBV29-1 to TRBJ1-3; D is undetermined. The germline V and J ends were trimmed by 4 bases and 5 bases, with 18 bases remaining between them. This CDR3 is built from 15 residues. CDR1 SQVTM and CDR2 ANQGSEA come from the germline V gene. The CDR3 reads CSVAQDQTQRNTIYF. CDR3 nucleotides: TGCAGCGTTGCCCAGGATCAGACCCAACGAAACACCATATATTTT.

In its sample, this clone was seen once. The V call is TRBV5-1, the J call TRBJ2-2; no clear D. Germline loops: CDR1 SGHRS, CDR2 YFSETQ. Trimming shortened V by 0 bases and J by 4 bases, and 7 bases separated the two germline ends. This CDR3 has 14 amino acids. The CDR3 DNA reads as TGCGCCAGCAGCTTGGGCAGTCTCACCGGGGAGCTGTTTTTT. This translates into CASSLGSLTGELFF.

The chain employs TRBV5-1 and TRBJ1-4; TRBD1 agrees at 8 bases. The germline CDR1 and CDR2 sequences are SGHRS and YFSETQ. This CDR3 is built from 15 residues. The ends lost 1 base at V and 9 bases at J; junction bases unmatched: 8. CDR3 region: CASSLSGGTGQKLFF. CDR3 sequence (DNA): TGCGCCAGCAGCTTGTCGGGCGGGACAGGTCAAAAACTGTTTTTT.

CDR3 protein: CAISESTGGWYEQYF. DNA of the CDR3: TGTGCCATCAGTGAGTCCACAGGGGGGTGGTACGAGCAGTACTTC. The J gene is TRBJ2-7, the V gene TRBV10-3, with 8 bases aligning to TRBD1. The CDR3 runs 15 residues. J was trimmed by 4 bases and V by 0 bases; bases with no gene match: 5. Per germline, CDR1 ENHRY and CDR2 SYGVKD.